This TCR beta chain was sequenced for a study of blood T cells in healthy people across ages. Study outcomes and limitations: A roughly linear fall in TCR beta diversity per million T cells was seen with increasing age. Long-lived donors had more naive CD4+ cells and higher diversity than aged donors. Not knowing donor CMV status may have confounded expanded clonotype changes.

This clonotype was recorded a few times. As yet, its antigen is unknown. Combining a sample-barcoded 5' primer with a J-beta primer mix, a second PCR ran for roughly 7 to 11 cycles. TCRdb used MiXCR to reprocess the 5' RACE reads, holding one entry per CDR3 protein. Found here are approximately 800,000 distinct CDR3 sequences, around 62% of them singletons; the top ten hold roughly 25%. CDR1 and CDR2 from the germline V gene are MDHEN and SYDVKM. The V end lost 8 bases, the J end lost 5 bases, and 16 bases lay between the germline ends. The length of the CDR3 is 14 residues. Source material: blood. The V and J genes are TRBV28 and TRBJ1-3; D is ambiguous. This receptor was identified in a man aged 25 to 40 in good health. This chain's CDR3 is CASGVDGARNTIYF. The CDR3 DNA is TGTGCCAGCGGGGTGGATGGAGCAAGAAACACCATATATTTT.